Below, 23 T cell receptor beta chains from the same sample are listed, as sequenced in a study of blood T cell repertoires in COVID-19. Assay used: immunoSEQ multiplex PCR; TCRdb lists only in-frame clones, some missing. The sample has around 86,000 clones, more than 75% seen once. Sequenced sample: peripheral blood. The receptors were sampled from a human donor in a cohort sampled during active COVID-19.

This clone was detected only once. The V gene is TRBV5-1, the J gene TRBJ2-1, with a possible D match to TRBD2 (6 bases). Trimming took off 0 bases at V and 6 bases at J, with 16 bases between the two ends. Germline V gene lookup returns CDR1 SGHRS and CDR2 YFSETQ. The CDR3 runs to 16 residues. CDR3 amino acids: CASSLAGSGAGNEQFF. For the CDR3, the DNA is TGCGCCAGCAGCTTGGCCGGGAGTGGGGCTGGCAATGAGCAGTTCTTC. Using reference TRBV5-1 and TRBJ2-1 for the parts outside the CDR3, the full variable domain is KAGVTQTPRYLIKTRGQQVTLSCSPISGHRSVSWYQQTPGQGLQFLFEYFSETQRNKGNFPGRFSGRQFSNSRSEMNVSTLELGDSALYLCASSLAGSGAGNEQFFGPGTRLTVL.

This clone was seen a few times. The chain joins TRBV12-3 or TRBV12-4 to TRBJ1-6; D gene ambiguous. The length of the CDR3 is 13 residues. V lost 7 bases and J 10 bases, leaving 14 bases between the germline ends. CDR3 sequence (DNA): TGTGCCAGCACCCTGCGGTCAGTGTCACCCCTCCACTTT. Residues: CASTLRSVSPLHF.

The CDR3 sequence is CASSFSRVPLHF. For the CDR3, the DNA is TGTGCCAGTAGTTTCTCCCGGGTTCCCCTCCACTTT. The chain links TRBV19 to TRBJ1-6, with no clear D. Germline assignment: CDR1 LNHDA and CDR2 SQIVND (reference sequence). Trimming removed 5 bases from V and 13 bases from J, with 12 bases in between. This CDR3 is built from 12 residues.

The chain links TRBV2 to TRBJ1-1; 8 positions agree with TRBD1. The CDR3 is 14 residues long. CDR1 is SNHLY, CDR2 FYNNEI, per germline. After removal of 6 bases from V and 4 bases from J, the junction contained 7 bases not matched to a gene. CDR3 protein: CASSGQGLSTEAFF. The CDR3 DNA sequence: TGTGCCAGCAGCGGACAGGGATTGAGCACTGAAGCTTTCTTT. Looking up the rest from reference TRBV2 and TRBJ1-1 gives the full variable domain: EPEVTQTPSHQVTQMGQEVILRCVPISNHLYFYWYRQILGQKVEFLVSFYNNEISEKSEIFDDQFSVERPDGSNFTLKIRSTKLEDSAMYFCASSGQGLSTEAFFGQGTRLTVV.

CDR3 coding DNA: TGTGCCAGCATGGGGGCCACCTACGAGCAGTACTTC. The encoded protein is CASMGATYEQYF. V gene TRBV27 combines with J gene TRBJ2-7; D perhaps matches TRBD1 (6 bases). Trimming removed 7 bases at V and 2 bases at J, with 9 bases between. The CDR3 is 12 residues long. Germline CDR1 is MNHEY and CDR2 is SMNVEV (reference sequence).

V is TRBV6-5 and J is TRBJ2-7; 8 bases map to TRBD1. The trim removed 7 bases at V and 6 bases at J, leaving 11 bases unmatched. Germline assignment: CDR1 MNHEY and CDR2 SVGAGI. The CDR3 loop spans 14 amino acids. CDR3 sequence (DNA): TGTGCCAGCACCTCATGGACAGGGTATGGCGAGCAGTACTTC. Translation gives CASTSWTGYGEQYF.

This chain joins TRBV5-4 and TRBJ1-6; possibly TRBD1 for D (5 bases). The CDR3 totals 15 residues. Germline V gene sequence: CDR1 SGHNT, CDR2 YYREEE (reference sequence). The V end was cut by 3 bases, the J end by 9 bases, with 16 bases between. CDR3 region: CASSSTANTGSPLHF. The CDR3 nucleotides are TGTGCCAGCAGCTCCACGGCCAATACAGGTTCACCCCTCCACTTT.

The chain has TRBV28 and TRBJ2-7; 11 bases match TRBD1. V was pared by 7 bases and J by 9 bases, with 8 bases of the junction left unmatched. From germline, CDR1 is MDHEN and CDR2 SYDVKM. The CDR3 is 13 residues long. In nucleotides, the CDR3 is TGTGCCAGCATCCGGGACAGGGGGGGGGCGCAGTACTTC. Its protein is CASIRDRGGAQYF.

The chain recombines TRBV9 with TRBJ2-3; D is undetermined. V lost 0 bases, J lost 0 bases, and 5 bases lay in between. CDR3 length: 14 amino acids. Germline V gene sequence: CDR1 SGDLS, CDR2 YYNGEE. DNA of the CDR3: TGTGCCAGCAGCGTAGGTTCTAGCACAGATACGCAGTATTTT. It translates to CASSVGSSTDTQYF.

This chain uses TRBV18 with TRBJ1-4; 9 nucleotides align to TRBD1. J lost 4 bases, V lost 3 bases, and 3 bases had no gene match. Germline-derived CDR1 and CDR2 are KGHSH and LQKENI. The CDR3 is 15 amino acids. CDR3 sequence reads: CASSPQDRGNEKLFF. Written as DNA, the CDR3 is TGTGCCAGCTCACCCCAGGACAGGGGTAATGAAAAACTGTTTTTT.

This chain joins TRBV28 and TRBJ1-4, with a tentative D call TRBD1 (5 bases). Germline loops: CDR1 MDHEN, CDR2 SYDVKM. The CDR3 totals 14 residues. V shed 8 bases and J shed 4 bases, with 14 bases lying between them. CDR3 loop: CASQGPLNNEKLFF. In DNA, the CDR3 is TGTGCCAGCCAGGGCCCGCTCAATAATGAAAAACTGTTTTTT.

The gene calls are TRBV7-9 and TRBJ1-1; D is unresolved. The V end lost 5 bases, the J end lost 11 bases, and 18 bases lay between the germline ends. In germline, CDR1 is SEHNR, CDR2 FQNEAQ (reference sequence). The CDR3 contains 13 residues. The CDR3 nucleotides read TGTGCCAGCAGCCCACAATCGACCGAGGTGGCTTTCTTT. Protein: CASSPQSTEVAFF.

V gene TRBV18 combines with J gene TRBJ1-1; 11 nucleotides match TRBD1. CDR1 and CDR2 from the germline V gene are KGHSH and LQKENI. J was trimmed by 4 bases and V by 4 bases; bases with no gene match: 5. The CDR3 runs to 15 residues. The CDR3 here is CASSRGQGAGTEAFF. The CDR3 coding sequence is TGTGCCAGCTCACGAGGACAGGGGGCTGGCACTGAAGCTTTCTTT.

Concerning this clone itself: A read error may produce the germline difference seen at one junction end. V gene TRBV7-9 combines with J gene TRBJ2-1; the match to TRBD2 covers 8 bases. The CDR3 runs to 13 residues. The V gene's germline CDR1 is SEHNR and CDR2 FQNEAQ (reference sequence). CDR3 sequence (DNA): TGCGATTCTAGCGGGCGCGTCTACAATGAGCAGTTCTTC. This codes for CDSSGRVYNEQFF.

The chain joins TRBV30 to TRBJ1-1; D may be TRBD1 (5 bases). The CDR3 has 12 residues. CDR1 and CDR2 from the germline V gene are GTSNPN and SVGIG (reference sequence). Trimming cost V 2 bases and J 8 bases, with 12 bases left between them. The chain's CDR3 is CAWSLENREAFF. In DNA, the CDR3 is TGTGCCTGGAGTTTGGAAAACAGGGAAGCTTTCTTT.

The rearrangement uses TRBV11-2 and TRBJ2-2; D is unresolved. This CDR3 comprises 14 residues. V shed 0 bases and J shed 9 bases, with 11 bases lying between them. Germline CDR1 reads SGHAT; CDR2 reads FQNNGV. In DNA, the CDR3 is TGTGCCAGCAGCTTAGATCATGTTTTCCGGGAGCTGTTTTTT. Protein product: CASSLDHVFRELFF.

The chain carries TRBV5-1 and TRBJ1-1; D is possibly TRBD1 (5 bases). CDR3 size: 15 residues. Germline-derived CDR1 and CDR2 are SGHRS and YFSETQ. V lost 4 bases and J lost 0, with 13 bases in between. The CDR3 sequence: CASSPTGGMNTEAFF. In DNA form, the CDR3 reads TGCGCCAGCAGCCCTACCGGGGGGATGAACACTGAAGCTTTCTTT. Complete variable domain (other parts from reference TRBV5-1 and TRBJ1-1): KAGVTQTPRYLIKTRGQQVTLSCSPISGHRSVSWYQQTPGQGLQFLFEYFSETQRNKGNFPGRFSGRQFSNSRSEMNVSTLELGDSALYLCASSPTGGMNTEAFFGQGTRLTVV.

This clone was seen just once. V and J are TRBV29-1 and TRBJ2-7; tentatively, D is TRBD1 (6 bases). The CDR3 spans 15 residues. Trimming cost V 2 bases and J 5 bases, with 19 bases left between them. Per germline, CDR1 SQVTM and CDR2 ANQGSEA. CDR3 amino acids: CSVELPTNRDHEQYF. The CDR3 bases are TGCAGCGTTGAACTCCCTACGAACAGGGACCACGAGCAGTACTTC.

Comments on this clone: The CDR3 does not end in the conserved phenylalanine or tryptophan, so this is likely a read error. No DNA is shown, since the ends of the CDR3 on it are uncertain; the CDR3 is the one TCRdb lists. This chain connects TRBV21-1 to TRBJ2-7; the DNA was not compared with TRBD1, the D call given in the table. TRBV21-1 is labeled a pseudogene. The CDR3 numbers 13 amino acids, ends counted. Here the CDR3 reads CASSTSPFWTGNI.

CDR3: CASSLFRAGRETQYF. For the CDR3, the DNA is TGTGCCAGCAGCTTGTTCAGGGCCGGCAGAGAGACCCAGTACTTC. The chain has TRBV5-6 and TRBJ2-5, with a tentative D call TRBD1 (5 bases). CDR1 is SGHDT, CDR2 YYEEEE, per germline. CDR3 size: 15 residues. V was shortened by 1 base and J by 4 bases, with 14 bases between the two germline ends.

This clone came up once. The CDR3 region is CASSSSGRAQETQYF. CDR3 DNA: TGTGCCAGCAGCAGTAGCGGGAGAGCCCAAGAGACCCAGTACTTC. J is TRBJ2-5 and V is TRBV9; 9 bases are shared with TRBD2. Per the germline V gene, CDR1 is SGDLS and CDR2 is YYNGEE. With V trimmed by 4 bases and J by 1 base, 5 bases remained unmatched. The CDR3 runs 15 residues.

This chain connects TRBV7-2 to TRBJ1-5; D may be TRBD1 (5 bases). Germline assignment: CDR1 SGHTA and CDR2 FQGNSA. This CDR3 has 15 residues. Trimming took 3 bases from V and 1 from J, leaving 10 bases between them. CDR3 nucleotides: TGTGCCAGCAGCTTCGGTTCAGGGAGCAATCAGCCCCAGCATTTT. Translating gives CASSFGSGSNQPQHF. The full variable domain, with the rest looked up from reference TRBV7-2 and TRBJ1-5, is GAGVSQSPSNKVTEKGKDVELRCDPISGHTALYWYRQSLGQGLEFLIYFQGNSAPDKSGLPSDRFSAERTGGSVSTLTIQRTQQEDSAVYLCASSFGSGSNQPQHFGDGTRLSIL.

The genes are TRBV19 and TRBJ2-7; TRBD1 matches at 7 bases. Germline assignment: CDR1 LNHDA and CDR2 SQIVND (reference sequence). With 0 bases clipped from V and 0 bases from J, the junction kept 2 bases outside the gene matches. The CDR3 loop spans 15 amino acids. For the CDR3, the DNA is TGTGCCAGTAGTATAGAACAGGGGCCCTCCTACGAGCAGTACTTC. Residues: CASSIEQGPSYEQYF.